Following are 13 T cell receptor beta chains from one sample sequenced in a study of cytomegalovirus exposure and HLA in healthy donors. In the PCR, 60 Vbeta and 13 Jbeta primers were used. Profiling relied on immunoSEQ multiplex PCR, and the TCRdb table lists in-frame clones only, not all of them. The sample is made up of 150,000 or so clones, and the top ten hold about 1.7% of it. The sequencing sample was made of PBMCs. The receptors were gathered from a woman in her 50s in good health and CMV-seronegative.

V is TRBV20-1 and J is TRBJ1-4, with D hard to call. This CDR3 is 11 amino acids long. The V and J ends lost 4 bases and 8 bases respectively, with 8 bases between them. Germline CDR1 and CDR2: DFQATT and SNEGSKA (reference sequence). The DNA for the CDR3 is TGCAGTGCTACAAACACCGAAAAACTGTTTTTT. This codes for CSATNTEKLFF.

This chain connects TRBV14 to TRBJ2-5; D unclear. The CDR3 loop spans 12 amino acids. Trimming cost V 3 bases and J 4 bases, with 6 bases left between them. Germline V gene sequence: CDR1 SGHDN, CDR2 FVKESK. CDR3 sequence (DNA): TGTGCCAGCAGCCACACGCGAGAGACCCAGTACTTC. Translated: CASSHTRETQYF.

The rearrangement joins TRBV5-6 to TRBJ2-1; a possible D gene is TRBD2 (6 bases). The CDR3 runs to 15 residues. CDR1 is SGHDT, CDR2 YYEEEE, per germline. V lost 2 bases and J lost 7, with 16 bases in between. The CDR3 protein is CASSLDLTRINEQFF. The DNA for the CDR3 is TGTGCCAGCAGCTTAGACTTGACTAGGATTAATGAGCAGTTCTTC. Full variable domain (remainder filled in from reference TRBV5-6 and TRBJ2-1): DAGVTQSPTHLIKTRGQQVTLRCSPKSGHDTVSWYQQALGQGPQFIFQYYEEEERQRGNFPDRFSGHQFPNYSSELNVNALLLGDSALYLCASSLDLTRINEQFFGPGTRLTVL.

The V and J genes are TRBV2 and TRBJ2-3; 16 bases fit TRBD2. This CDR3 has 17 residues. V shed 6 bases, J shed 5 bases, and the junction held 8 bases outside the gene matches. Germline CDR1 is SNHLY and CDR2 is FYNNEI. CDR3 residues: CASRMGLAGGPVDTQYF. The CDR3, as DNA: TGTGCCAGCAGGATGGGACTAGCGGGAGGGCCGGTAGATACGCAGTATTTT.

V and J are TRBV28 and TRBJ1-2; possible D gene TRBD1, 5 bases. The V end was cut by 6 bases, the J end by 7 bases, with 12 bases between. The CDR3 sequence is 12 residues long. Per germline, CDR1 MDHEN and CDR2 SYDVKM. The CDR3 nucleotides are TGTGCCAGCAGCGTCTCCGGGGGTGGCTACACCTTC. Amino acid sequence: CASSVSGGGYTF.

V and J are TRBV7-9 and TRBJ2-5, with 7 bases lining up with TRBD2. The CDR3 spans 14 residues. V shed 8 bases and J 7 bases; nucleotides not matched to a gene: 13. Germline V lookup: CDR1 SEHNR, CDR2 FQNEAQ (reference sequence). CDR3 protein: CASQAGRPGGTQYF. DNA of the CDR3: TGTGCCAGCCAAGCGGGGCGTCCCGGTGGGACCCAGTACTTC.

The chain is built from TRBV5-1 and TRBJ1-1; D ambiguous. CDR1 is SGHRS and CDR2 is YFSETQ in the germline V gene. The ends were cut back, 5 bases at V and 1 base at J, with 15 bases in the middle. The CDR3 runs 15 residues. The DNA for the CDR3 is TGCGCCAGCAGGTCACCTGGAGGTCAGAACACTGAAGCTTTCTTT. Translating it yields CASRSPGGQNTEAFF.

The chain uses TRBV14 and TRBJ2-5; TRBD2 agrees at 13 bases. The CDR3 has 19 amino acids. The germline V gene encodes CDR1 SGHDN and CDR2 FVKESK. The trim removed 0 bases at V and 2 bases at J, leaving 9 bases unmatched. Here the CDR3 reads CASSQDLLAGGPSQETQYF. The CDR3 nucleotides read TGTGCCAGCAGCCAAGATTTACTAGCGGGGGGGCCTTCACAAGAGACCCAGTACTTC. The full variable domain, completed using reference TRBV14 and TRBJ2-5, is EAGVTQFPSHSVIEKGQTVTLRCDPISGHDNLYWYRRVMGKEIKFLLHFVKESKQDESGMPNNRFLAERTGGTYSTLKVQPAELEDSGVYFCASSQDLLAGGPSQETQYFGPGTRLLVL.

This chain connects TRBV19 to TRBJ1-5; 8 positions match TRBD1. This CDR3 contains 17 residues. Germline CDR1 is LNHDA and CDR2 is SQIVND (reference sequence). V dropped 5 bases and J dropped 0; count of bases not matched to a gene: 9. The CDR3 reads CASSVTGALYSNQPQHF. CDR3 in DNA: TGTGCCAGTAGTGTGACAGGGGCCCTGTATAGCAATCAGCCCCAGCATTTT.

The gene calls are TRBV29-1 and TRBJ2-3, with TRBD2 identical over 8 bases. V was clipped by 6 bases and J by 4 bases; unmatched bases: 15. The CDR3 extends over 16 amino acids. Germline V gene lookup returns CDR1 SQVTM and CDR2 ANQGSEA. CDR3 bases: TGCAGCGTCCGGACATACCGGGGGCGGGAGGCAGATACGCAGTATTTT. Translating it yields CSVRTYRGREADTQYF.

J is TRBJ1-1 and V is TRBV6-1; D is possibly TRBD1 (6 bases). This CDR3 is built from 14 residues. Trimming took off 5 bases at V and 5 bases at J, with 15 bases between the two ends. The germline gives CDR1 MNHNS, CDR2 SASEGT. Here the CDR3 reads CASSLDRTRTEAFF. DNA for the CDR3: TGTGCCAGCAGTCTGGACAGAACAAGGACTGAAGCTTTCTTT.

The V and J genes are TRBV5-6 and TRBJ1-3; tentative D call: TRBD1 (6 bases). Germline CDR1 reads SGHDT; CDR2 reads YYEEEE. This CDR3 is 15 amino acids long. V was trimmed by 3 bases and J by 0 bases, leaving 10 bases between them. CDR3 loop: CASSWDTGSGNTIYF. The CDR3 bases are TGTGCCAGCAGCTGGGACACGGGCTCTGGAAACACCATATATTTT.

The J gene is TRBJ2-5, the V gene TRBV15; the match to TRBD1 covers 7 bases. V shed 1 base and J 4 bases; nucleotides not matched to a gene: 9. The germline gives CDR1 LNHNV, CDR2 YYDKDF (reference sequence). This CDR3 has 16 amino acids. The DNA of the CDR3 is TGTGCCACCAGCAGAGGAGAGGGGGCTTATTTAGAGACCCAGTACTTC. Residues: CATSRGEGAYLETQYF.